This T cell receptor (beta chain) was identified in a study of blood T cell repertoires in COVID-19. Study as a whole: Samples came from the United States, Italy and Spain, spanning acute and convalescent COVID-19.

Original handling: Scientists estimated how many nucleated cells there were by amplifying reference gene primers. Using immunoSEQ multiplex PCR, the repertoire was profiled, and TCRdb retains in-frame clones only, with some absent. V and J calls and clone size come straight from that table; D and trimming were deduced from the DNA. Among roughly 34,000 clones listed, around 88% were seen once. There are 16 residues in the CDR3. The germline CDR1 and CDR2 sequences are ENHRY and SYGVKD. The V end was cut by 5 bases, the J end by 1 base, with 15 bases between. The specimen was peripheral blood. The source of this sequence is an older woman with active COVID-19. The chain combines TRBV10-3 with TRBJ1-3; D may be TRBD1 (6 bases). The CDR3 here is CAISRQGSGSGNTIYF. In DNA form, the CDR3 reads TGTGCCATCAGTCGGCAGGGGTCGGGATCTGGAAACACCATATATTTT.